This TCR beta chain was retrieved from a study of cytomegalovirus exposure and HLA in healthy donors. Study-level findings and limits: Excluded were some V segments that proved indistinguishable, including TRBV6-2 and TRBV6-3. It was in a later analysis that TCR association rates were seen to vary by HLA locus, highest for DRB1 and lowest for HLA-C. A later analysis found that most CMV-associated TCR beta chains appeared HLA-restricted. CMV serostatus was the sole immune exposure data available.

The PCR used 60 Vbeta and 13 Jbeta primers. Libraries were prepared by immunoSEQ multiplex PCR; TCRdb keeps only in-frame clonotypes and omits some of them. The sample contains 100,000 to 150,000 clones, around 76% of which appear only once. From germline, CDR1 is SGDLS and CDR2 YYNGEE. The CDR3 runs to 17 residues. Trimming removed 0 bases at V and 1 base at J, with 13 bases between. Comments on this clone: What it binds is unknown.

The J gene is TRBJ2-2, the V gene TRBV9, with a tentative D call TRBD1 (7 bases). Material for sequencing was PBMCs. This TCR derives from a male donor in good health and CMV-seronegative. As DNA, the CDR3 is TGTGCCAGCAGCGTAGGGGGGGCAGGGGGGAACACCGGGGAGCTGTTTTTT. Its protein product is CASSVGGAGGNTGELFF.